This TCR beta chain was sequenced in a study of CD8 T cells in ankylosing spondylitis. The study's findings and limits: Made up of eight highly homologous variants, a TCR beta motif appeared characteristic of ankylosing spondylitis blood. Disease-linked clones were reportedly significantly enriched in matched ankylosing spondylitis synovial fluid.

The CDR3 runs 14 residues. V shed 6 bases and J shed 4 bases, with 13 bases lying between them. Germline assignment: CDR1 MNHNS and CDR2 SASEGT. This clonotype appeared a few times. The antigen is not known. Making the TCR beta libraries involved quantitative 5'-RACE with molecular barcodes. TCRdb called the 5' RACE reads again in MiXCR, with one record for every CDR3 protein. Of 150,000 to 200,000 distinct CDR3 sequences listed, 10% to 15% are singletons. The receptor comes from a female donor with ankylosing spondylitis or in good health (not recorded which). This rearrangement joins TRBV6-1 to TRBJ2-1; a possible D gene is TRBD1 (5 bases). Sequencing was performed on blood, either unsorted or a sorted T cell fraction (not recorded which). The CDR3 region is CASRVLTAYNEQFF. In nucleotides, the CDR3 is TGTGCCAGCAGAGTTTTGACAGCTTACAATGAGCAGTTCTTC.